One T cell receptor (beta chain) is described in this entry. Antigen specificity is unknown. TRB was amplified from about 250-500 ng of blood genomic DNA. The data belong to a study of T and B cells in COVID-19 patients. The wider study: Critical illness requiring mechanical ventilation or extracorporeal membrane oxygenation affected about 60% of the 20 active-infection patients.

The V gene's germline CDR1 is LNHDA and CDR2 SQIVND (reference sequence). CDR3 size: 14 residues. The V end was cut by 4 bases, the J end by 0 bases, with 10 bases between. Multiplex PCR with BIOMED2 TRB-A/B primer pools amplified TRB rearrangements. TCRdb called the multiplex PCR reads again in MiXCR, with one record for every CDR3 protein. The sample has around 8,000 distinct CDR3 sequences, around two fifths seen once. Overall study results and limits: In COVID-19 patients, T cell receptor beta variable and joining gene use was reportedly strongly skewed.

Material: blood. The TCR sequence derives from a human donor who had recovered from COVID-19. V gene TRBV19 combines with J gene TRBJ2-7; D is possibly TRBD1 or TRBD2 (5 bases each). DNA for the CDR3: TGTGCCAGTAGTACCAGGGACCACTCCTACGAGCAGTACTTC. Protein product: CASSTRDHSYEQYF. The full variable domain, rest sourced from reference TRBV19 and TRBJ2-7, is DGGITQSPKYLFRKEGQNVTLSCEQNLNHDAMYWYRQDPGQGLRLIYYSQIVNDFQKGDIAEGYSVSREKKESFPLTVTSAQKNPTAFYLCASSTRDHSYEQYFGPGTRLTVT.